This T cell receptor (beta chain) was sequenced for a study of blood T cell repertoires in COVID-19. As originally analysed: Counts of nucleated cells, estimated from reference gene primer amplification, were obtained. Method: immunoSEQ multiplex PCR; TCRdb's copy keeps in-frame clones and lacks some. V and J calls and clone size are copied from that table; D and trimming were computed from the DNA. Of 200,000 to 300,000 clones in the sample, 88% are singletons; the top ten hold approximately 0.7%. The clonotype was recovered from a human donor in a cohort sampled during active COVID-19. What was sequenced was peripheral blood.

The CDR3 spells CASSLDLSAASYEQYF. The CDR3 DNA reads as TGTGCCAGCAGTTTGGATCTTTCAGCGGCGAGCTACGAGCAGTACTTC. The chain combines TRBV27 with TRBJ2-7, with a tentative D call TRBD2 (5 bases). The CDR3 runs to 16 residues. V lost 3 bases and J 3 bases, leaving 18 bases between the germline ends. CDR1 is MNHEY and CDR2 is SMNVEV in the germline V gene (reference sequence).